Below are 12 T cell receptor beta chains sequenced from a single sample in a study of blood T cells in healthy people across ages. The second PCR ran about 6 to 12 cycles with a sample-barcoded 5' primer and J-beta primers. Each CDR3 protein is one row after TCRdb ran MiXCR on the 5' RACE reads. The sample has fewer than 2 million distinct CDR3 sequences; roughly two fifths are singletons. What was sequenced was blood. The origin of the receptors is a human donor in good health.

The chain joins TRBV9 to TRBJ1-2, with a possible D match to TRBD1 (5 bases). In germline, CDR1 is SGDLS, CDR2 YYNGEE. The CDR3 covers 15 residues. V lost 4 bases and J lost 0, with 13 bases in between. The CDR3 bases are TGTGCCAGCAGCCCCCTGGGGGGGGCTAACTATGGCTACACCTTC. Its protein is CASSPLGGANYGYTF.

This clonotype has only a few counts. The rearrangement joins TRBV6-2 or TRBV6-3 to TRBJ1-5; 8 bases line up with TRBD1. Germline CDR1 MNHEY, CDR2 SVGEGT. V was pared by 5 bases and J by 6 bases, with 3 bases of the junction left unmatched. This CDR3 is 13 amino acids long. The CDR3 sequence: CASSGQGSQPQHF. The DNA for the CDR3 is TGTGCCAGCAGTGGACAGGGCAGTCAGCCCCAGCATTTT.

The chain is built from TRBV27 and TRBJ1-2; perhaps TRBD1 as D (6 bases). V gave up 5 bases and J gave up 5 bases, with 24 bases separating them. CDR1 MNHEY and CDR2 SMNVEV come from the germline V gene (reference sequence). The CDR3 contains 17 residues. The CDR3 DNA reads TGTGCCAGCAGTCCGCAGGGGCTCGAACGTTGGAGGTATGGCTACACCTTC. Protein: CASSPQGLERWRYGYTF.

The rearrangement links TRBV28 to TRBJ2-6; possibly TRBD2 for D (5 bases). The length of the CDR3 is 15 residues. V lost 11 bases and J 2 bases, leaving 16 bases between the germline ends. CDR1 MDHEN and CDR2 SYDVKM come from the germline V gene. CDR3 sequence (DNA): TGTGCCGGCGGGCACCTAAAGGCTGGGGCCAACGTCCTGACTTTC. Translating it yields CAGGHLKAGANVLTF.

V usage is TRBV21-1 and J usage is TRBJ2-7; the table's D call, TRBD2, has no DNA check behind it. TRBV21-1 is a pseudogene locus. The CDR3 consists of 17 residues. CDR3 bases: TGTGCCAGCACCTCTAGCGGGGGTTACCCACCCTCCTACGAGCAGTACTTC. Protein: CASTSSGGYPPSYEQYF.

The rearrangement links TRBV6-1 to TRBJ2-7; D is unclear. The CDR3 runs 12 residues. With 3 bases removed from V and 10 bases from J, the gap between germline ends came to 13 bases. Germline-derived CDR1 and CDR2 are MNHNS and SASEGT. CDR3 residues: CASSEPSIAQYF. CDR3 nucleotides: TGTGCCAGCAGTGAGCCCTCCATAGCCCAGTACTTC.

J is TRBJ2-4 and V is TRBV27; D is undetermined. Trimming pared 2 bases from V and 0 bases from J, leaving 8 bases between. The V gene's germline CDR1 is MNHEY and CDR2 SMNVEV (reference sequence). This CDR3 has 15 residues. Here the CDR3 DNA reads TGTGCCAGCAGTTTAGGCAGCCTAGCCAAAAACATTCAGTACTTC. This codes for CASSLGSLAKNIQYF.

This sequence joins TRBV29-1 and TRBJ1-1; D is unclear. The V gene's germline CDR1 is SQVTM and CDR2 ANQGSEA. Trimming pared 5 bases from V and 1 base from J, leaving 8 bases between. This CDR3 has 12 amino acids. The chain's CDR3 is CSVINGNTEAFF. The CDR3 region has the DNA TGCAGCGTTATTAACGGGAACACTGAAGCTTTCTTT.

This clonotype was seen many times. This chain's CDR3 is CSVAVFLGETQYF. Written as DNA, the CDR3 is TGCAGCGTTGCGGTCTTTCTCGGAGAGACCCAGTACTTC. V usage is TRBV29-1 and J usage is TRBJ2-5; the D is unclear. The germline V gene has CDR1 SQVTM and CDR2 ANQGSEA. The CDR3 extends over 13 amino acids. V dropped 4 bases and J dropped 4 bases, with 13 bases sitting between them.

The V call is TRBV27, the J call TRBJ2-1; 12 bases fit TRBD2. Germline V gene data show CDR1 as MNHEY and CDR2 as SMNVEV (reference sequence). V shed 2 bases and J 0 bases; nucleotides not matched to a gene: 5. The CDR3 covers 18 residues. For the CDR3, the DNA is TGTGCCAGCAGTTTAATTGCTAGCGGGGGGGCCTCCTACAATGAGCAGTTCTTC. Amino acid sequence: CASSLIASGGASYNEQFF.

This clonotype was recorded a few times. The chain couples TRBV12-3 or TRBV12-4 to TRBJ2-5, with a possible D match to TRBD1 (6 bases). The CDR3 is made up of 17 amino acids. Trimming took off 3 bases at V and 2 bases at J, with 19 bases between the two ends. The DNA for the CDR3 is TGTGCCAGCAGTTTTAAGGCGTTGGGACAAATACAAGAGACCCAGTACTTC. Translation: CASSFKALGQIQETQYF.

The chain couples TRBV5-1 to TRBJ2-3, with D tentatively TRBD2 (5 bases). CDR3 length: 13 amino acids. Between the trimmed V and J ends, which lost 3 bases and 2 bases, there was a span of 7 bases. Germline loops: CDR1 SGHRS, CDR2 YFSETQ. CDR3 loop: CASSWGATDTQYF. The CDR3 DNA reads TGCGCCAGCAGCTGGGGAGCCACAGATACGCAGTATTTT.